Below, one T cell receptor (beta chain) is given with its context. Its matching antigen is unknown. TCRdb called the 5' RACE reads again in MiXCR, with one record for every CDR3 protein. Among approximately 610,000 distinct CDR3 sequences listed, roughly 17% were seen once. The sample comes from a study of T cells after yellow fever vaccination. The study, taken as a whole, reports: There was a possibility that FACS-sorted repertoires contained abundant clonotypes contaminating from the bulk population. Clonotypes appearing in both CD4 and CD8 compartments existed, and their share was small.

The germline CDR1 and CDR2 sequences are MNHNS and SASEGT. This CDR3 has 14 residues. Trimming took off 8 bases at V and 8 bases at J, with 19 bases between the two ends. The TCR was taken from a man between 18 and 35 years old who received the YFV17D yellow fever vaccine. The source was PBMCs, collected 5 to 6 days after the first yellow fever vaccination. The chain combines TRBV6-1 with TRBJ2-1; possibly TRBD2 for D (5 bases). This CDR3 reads CASGRAVGWDEQFF. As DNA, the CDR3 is TGTGCCAGCGGAAGAGCGGTGGGGTGGGATGAGCAGTTCTTC.